This T cell receptor beta chain was recovered during a study of Tregs in tolerant kidney transplant recipients. Study observations and caveats: Findings come from small patient numbers and require larger validation.

The protocol was immunoSEQ multiplex PCR, while the TCRdb copy is restricted to in-frame clones and leaves out a portion. The repertoire holds under 100,000 clones, with approximately 94% as singletons. In the case of this clone: Antigen: not known.

Thawed PBMCs were FACS-sorted into unstimulated CD4+CD25+CD127- regulatory T cells, CD4+CD25- non-regulatory cells, CD4 and CD8 cells. This TCR came from a human donor in good health. Sequenced input: CD8+ T cells from blood.

The CDR3 loop is CASSQVRGGHTEAFF. The CDR3, as DNA: TGCGCCAGCAGCCAAGTAAGGGGAGGGCACACTGAAGCTTTCTTT. The chain is built from TRBV4-1 and TRBJ1-1; a weak D match, TRBD1 (5 bases). Trimming took off 1 base at V and 3 bases at J, with 12 bases between the two ends. Germline V gene data show CDR1 as MGHRA and CDR2 as YSYEKL. There are 15 residues in the CDR3.